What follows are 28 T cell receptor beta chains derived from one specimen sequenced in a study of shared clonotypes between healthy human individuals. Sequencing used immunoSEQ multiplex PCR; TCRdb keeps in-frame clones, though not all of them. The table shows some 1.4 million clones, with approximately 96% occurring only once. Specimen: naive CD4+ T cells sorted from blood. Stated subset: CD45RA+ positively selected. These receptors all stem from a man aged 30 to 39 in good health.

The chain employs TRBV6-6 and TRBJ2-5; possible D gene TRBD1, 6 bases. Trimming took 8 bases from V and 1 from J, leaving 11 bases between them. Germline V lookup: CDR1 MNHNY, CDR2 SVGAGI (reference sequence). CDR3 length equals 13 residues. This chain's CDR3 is CASGGQTQETQYF. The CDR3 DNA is TGTGCCAGCGGCGGACAGACCCAAGAGACCCAGTACTTC.

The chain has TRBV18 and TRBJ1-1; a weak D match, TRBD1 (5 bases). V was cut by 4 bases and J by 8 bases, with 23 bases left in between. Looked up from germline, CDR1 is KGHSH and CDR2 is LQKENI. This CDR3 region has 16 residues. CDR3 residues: CASSLSGQGGPTEAFF. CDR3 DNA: TGTGCCAGCTCACTCTCGGGGCAGGGAGGGCCCACGGAAGCTTTCTTT.

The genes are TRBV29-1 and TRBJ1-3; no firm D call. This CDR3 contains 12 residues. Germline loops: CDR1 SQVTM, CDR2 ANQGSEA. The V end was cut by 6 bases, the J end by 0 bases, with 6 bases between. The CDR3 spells CSVSVSGNTIYF. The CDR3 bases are TGCAGCGTATCCGTCTCTGGAAACACCATATATTTT.

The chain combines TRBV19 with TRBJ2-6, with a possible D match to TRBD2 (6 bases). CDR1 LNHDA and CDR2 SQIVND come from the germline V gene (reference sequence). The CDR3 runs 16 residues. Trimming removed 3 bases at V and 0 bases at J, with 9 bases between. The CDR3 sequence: CASSMGLPSGANVLTF. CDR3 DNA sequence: TGTGCCAGTAGTATGGGACTTCCCTCTGGGGCCAACGTCCTGACTTTC.

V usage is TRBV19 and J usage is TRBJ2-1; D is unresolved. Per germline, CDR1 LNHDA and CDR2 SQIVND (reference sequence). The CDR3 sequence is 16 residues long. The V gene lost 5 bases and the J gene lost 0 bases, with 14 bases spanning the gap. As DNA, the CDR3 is TGTGCCAGTAGTCTCCCGGCGTTAAGCTCCTACAATGAGCAGTTCTTC. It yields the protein CASSLPALSSYNEQFF.

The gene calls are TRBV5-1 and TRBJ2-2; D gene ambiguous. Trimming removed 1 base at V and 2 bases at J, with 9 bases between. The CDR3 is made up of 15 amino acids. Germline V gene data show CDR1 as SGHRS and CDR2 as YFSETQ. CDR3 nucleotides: TGCGCCAGCAGCTTGTGGGTACCTAACACCGGGGAGCTGTTTTTT. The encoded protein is CASSLWVPNTGELFF.

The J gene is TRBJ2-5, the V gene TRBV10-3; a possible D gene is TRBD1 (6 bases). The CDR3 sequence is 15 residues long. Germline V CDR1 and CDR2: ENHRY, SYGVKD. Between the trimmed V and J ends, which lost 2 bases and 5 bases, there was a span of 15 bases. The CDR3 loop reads CAISEEIQGPETQYF. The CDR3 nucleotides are TGTGCCATCAGTGAGGAGATCCAGGGGCCGGAGACCCAGTACTTC.

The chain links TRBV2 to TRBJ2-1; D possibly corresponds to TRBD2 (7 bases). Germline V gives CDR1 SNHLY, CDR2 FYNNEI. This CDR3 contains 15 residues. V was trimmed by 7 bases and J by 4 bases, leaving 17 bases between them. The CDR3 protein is CASKGGAGLYNEQFF. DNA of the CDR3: TGTGCCAGCAAGGGGGGGGCGGGACTTTACAATGAGCAGTTCTTC.

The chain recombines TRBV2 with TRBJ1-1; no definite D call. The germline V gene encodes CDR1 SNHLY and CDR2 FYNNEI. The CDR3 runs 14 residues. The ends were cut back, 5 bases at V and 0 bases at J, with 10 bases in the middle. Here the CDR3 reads CASSLGIVNTEAFF. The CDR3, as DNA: TGTGCCAGCAGTTTGGGGATAGTGAACACTGAAGCTTTCTTT.

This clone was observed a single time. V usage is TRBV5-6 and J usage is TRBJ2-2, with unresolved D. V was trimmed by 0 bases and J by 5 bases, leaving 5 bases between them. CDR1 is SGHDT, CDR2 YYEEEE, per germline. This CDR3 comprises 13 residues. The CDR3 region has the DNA TGTGCCAGCAGCTTGGGCTTAACCGGGGAGCTGTTTTTT. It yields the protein CASSLGLTGELFF.

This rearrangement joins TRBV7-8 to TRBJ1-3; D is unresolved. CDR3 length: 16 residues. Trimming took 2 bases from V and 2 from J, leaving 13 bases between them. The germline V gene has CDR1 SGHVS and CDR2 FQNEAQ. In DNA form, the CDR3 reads TGTGCCAGCAGCTTAAAATCCGGACGTCCTGGAAACACCATATATTTT. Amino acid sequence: CASSLKSGRPGNTIYF.

The CDR3: CASSVDQRGYQETQYF. The CDR3 nucleotides read TGTGCCAGCAGCGTAGATCAGCGGGGATACCAAGAGACCCAGTACTTC. The gene calls are TRBV9 and TRBJ2-5, with 7 bases lining up with TRBD2. Germline lookup yields CDR1 SGDLS and CDR2 YYNGEE. CDR3 length equals 16 residues. The V and J ends lost 0 bases and 0 bases, in that order; junction bases with no gene match: 5. Filled out from reference TRBV9 and TRBJ2-5, the complete variable domain reads DSGVTQTPKHLITATGQRVTLRCSPRSGDLSVYWYQQSLDQGLQFLIQYYNGEERAKGNILERFSAQQFPDLHSELNLSSLELGDSALYFCASSVDQRGYQETQYFGPGTRLLVL.

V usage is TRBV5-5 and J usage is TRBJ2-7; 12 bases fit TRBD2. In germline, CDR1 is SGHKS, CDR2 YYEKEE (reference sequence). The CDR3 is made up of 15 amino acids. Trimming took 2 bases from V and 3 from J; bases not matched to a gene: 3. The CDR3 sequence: CASSFETSGGYEQYF. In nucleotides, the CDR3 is TGTGCCAGCAGCTTCGAGACTAGCGGGGGCTACGAGCAGTACTTC.

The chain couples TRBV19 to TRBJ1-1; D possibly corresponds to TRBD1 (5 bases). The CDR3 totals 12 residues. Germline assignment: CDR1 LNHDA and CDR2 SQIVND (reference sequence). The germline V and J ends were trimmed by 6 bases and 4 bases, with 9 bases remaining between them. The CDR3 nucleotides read TGTGCCAGTAGCCGACAGTTCACTGAAGCTTTCTTT. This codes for CASSRQFTEAFF.

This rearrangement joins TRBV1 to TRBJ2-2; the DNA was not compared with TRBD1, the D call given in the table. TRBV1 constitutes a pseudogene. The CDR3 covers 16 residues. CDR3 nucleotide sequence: TGCACCAGCAGCGACCCGGGACAGCCGAACACCGGGGAGCTGTTTTTT. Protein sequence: CTSSDPGQPNTGELFF.

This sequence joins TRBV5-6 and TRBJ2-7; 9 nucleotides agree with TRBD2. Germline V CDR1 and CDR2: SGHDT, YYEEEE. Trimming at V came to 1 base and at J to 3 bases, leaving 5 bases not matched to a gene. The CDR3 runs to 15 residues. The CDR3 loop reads CASSLSASGVYEQYF. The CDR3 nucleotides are TGTGCCAGCAGCTTGTCGGCTAGCGGGGTCTACGAGCAGTACTTC.

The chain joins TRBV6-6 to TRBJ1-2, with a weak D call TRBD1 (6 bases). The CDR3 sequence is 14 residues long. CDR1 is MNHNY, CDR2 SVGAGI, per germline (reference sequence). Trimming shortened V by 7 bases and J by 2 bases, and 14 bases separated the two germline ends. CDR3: CASKLEGQNYGYTF. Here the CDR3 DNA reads TGTGCCAGCAAGTTAGAGGGACAAAACTATGGCTACACCTTC.

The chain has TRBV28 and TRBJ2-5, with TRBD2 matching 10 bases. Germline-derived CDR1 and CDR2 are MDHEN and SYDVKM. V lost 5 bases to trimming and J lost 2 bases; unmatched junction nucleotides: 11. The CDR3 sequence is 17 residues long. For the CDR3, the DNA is TGTGCCAGCAGTCACCCCAAACTAGCGGGATCACAAGAGACCCAGTACTTC. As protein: CASSHPKLAGSQETQYF.

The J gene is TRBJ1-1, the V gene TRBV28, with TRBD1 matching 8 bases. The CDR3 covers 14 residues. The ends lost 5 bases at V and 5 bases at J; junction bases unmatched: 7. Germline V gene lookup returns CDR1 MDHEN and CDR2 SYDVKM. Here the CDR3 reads CASSPFRGPTEAFF. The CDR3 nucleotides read TGTGCCAGCAGTCCCTTCAGGGGGCCTACTGAAGCTTTCTTT.

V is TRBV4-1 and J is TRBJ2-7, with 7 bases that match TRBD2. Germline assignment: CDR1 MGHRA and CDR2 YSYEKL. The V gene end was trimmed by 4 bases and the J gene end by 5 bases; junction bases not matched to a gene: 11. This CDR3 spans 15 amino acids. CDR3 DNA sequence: TGCGCCAGCAGCCCACCGCTAGCGGTACCCGACGAGCAGTACTTC. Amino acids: CASSPPLAVPDEQYF.

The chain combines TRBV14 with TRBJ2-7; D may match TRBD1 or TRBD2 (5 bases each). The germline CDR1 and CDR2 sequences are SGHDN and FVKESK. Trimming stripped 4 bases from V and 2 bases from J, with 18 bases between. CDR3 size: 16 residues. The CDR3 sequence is CASSLQPGRETYEQYF. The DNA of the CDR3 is TGTGCCAGCAGCCTACAACCGGGACGCGAAACCTACGAGCAGTACTTC.

The CDR3 region has the DNA TGTGCCAGCAGCCGGGAGGGCCCGATCGGGGAGCTGTTTTTT. Translating gives CASSREGPIGELFF. J is TRBJ2-2 and V is TRBV6-5, with 8 positions matching TRBD2. CDR1 and CDR2 from the germline V gene are MNHEY and SVGAGI. There are 14 residues in the CDR3. The junction had 7 bases not matched to a gene; V was cut back by 6 bases and J by 7 bases.

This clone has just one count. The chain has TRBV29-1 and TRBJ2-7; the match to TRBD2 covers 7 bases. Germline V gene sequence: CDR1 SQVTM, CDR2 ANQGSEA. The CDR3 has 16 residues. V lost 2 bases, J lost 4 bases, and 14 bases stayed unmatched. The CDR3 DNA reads TGCAGCGTTGAAAAATTCCCCCTGGGAGGGTCTTACGAGCAGTACTTC. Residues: CSVEKFPLGGSYEQYF.

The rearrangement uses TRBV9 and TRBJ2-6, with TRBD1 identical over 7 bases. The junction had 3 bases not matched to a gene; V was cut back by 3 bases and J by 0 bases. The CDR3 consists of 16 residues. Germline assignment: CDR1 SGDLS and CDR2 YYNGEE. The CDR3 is CASSARTGSGANVLTF. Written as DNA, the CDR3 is TGTGCCAGCAGCGCCCGGACAGGCTCTGGGGCCAACGTCCTGACTTTC.

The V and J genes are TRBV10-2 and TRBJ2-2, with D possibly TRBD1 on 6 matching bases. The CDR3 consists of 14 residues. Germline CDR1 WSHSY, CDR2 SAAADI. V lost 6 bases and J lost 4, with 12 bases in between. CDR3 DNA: TGCGCCAGCAGAGCTCGGACAGCCACCGGGGAGCTGTTTTTT. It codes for CASRARTATGELFF.

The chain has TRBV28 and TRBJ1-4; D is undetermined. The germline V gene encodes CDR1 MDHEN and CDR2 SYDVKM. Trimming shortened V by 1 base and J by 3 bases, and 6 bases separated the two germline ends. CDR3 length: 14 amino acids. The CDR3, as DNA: TGTGCCAGCAGTTTATCAGGACCTAATGAAAAACTGTTTTTT. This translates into CASSLSGPNEKLFF.

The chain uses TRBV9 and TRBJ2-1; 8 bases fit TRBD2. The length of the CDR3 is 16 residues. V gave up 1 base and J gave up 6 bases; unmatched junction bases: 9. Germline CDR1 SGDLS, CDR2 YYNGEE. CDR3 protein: CASSVTGTRGANEQFF. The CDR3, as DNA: TGTGCCAGCAGCGTAACCGGGACTAGGGGTGCCAATGAGCAGTTCTTC.

The CDR3, as DNA: TGTGCCAGCAGTACAGCGGGAGTATCCTACGAGCAGTACTTC. Its protein is CASSTAGVSYEQYF. The genes are TRBV6-5 and TRBJ2-7, with 8 bases matching TRBD2. This CDR3 has 14 amino acids. The V segment lost 5 bases and the J segment 1 base; nucleotides outside the gene matches: 4. Looked up from germline, CDR1 is MNHEY and CDR2 is SVGAGI.